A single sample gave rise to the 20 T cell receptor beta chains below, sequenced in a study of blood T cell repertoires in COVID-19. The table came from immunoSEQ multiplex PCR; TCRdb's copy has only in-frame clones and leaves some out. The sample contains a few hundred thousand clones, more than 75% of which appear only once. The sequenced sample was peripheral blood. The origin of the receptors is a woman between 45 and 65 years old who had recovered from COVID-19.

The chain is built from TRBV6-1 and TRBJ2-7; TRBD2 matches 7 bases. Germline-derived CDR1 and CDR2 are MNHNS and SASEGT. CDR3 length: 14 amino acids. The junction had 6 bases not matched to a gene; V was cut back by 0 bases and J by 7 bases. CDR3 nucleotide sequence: TGTGCCAGCAGTGAAGCGGGAGGGGCGGGGGAGCAGTACTTC. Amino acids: CASSEAGGAGEQYF.

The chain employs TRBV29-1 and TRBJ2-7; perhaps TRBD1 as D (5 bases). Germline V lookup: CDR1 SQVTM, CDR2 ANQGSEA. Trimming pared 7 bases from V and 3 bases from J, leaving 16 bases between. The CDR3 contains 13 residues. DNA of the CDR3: TGCAGCGGCGACAGACCGAAACTCTACGAGCAGTACTTC. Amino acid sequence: CSGDRPKLYEQYF.

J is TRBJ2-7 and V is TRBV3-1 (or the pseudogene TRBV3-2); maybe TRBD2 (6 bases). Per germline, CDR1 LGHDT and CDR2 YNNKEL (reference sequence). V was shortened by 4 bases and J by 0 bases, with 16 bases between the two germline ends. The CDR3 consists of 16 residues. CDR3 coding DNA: TGTGCCAGCAGCCCTAGACCGGGACTCTTCTCCTACGAGCAGTACTTC. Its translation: CASSPRPGLFSYEQYF.

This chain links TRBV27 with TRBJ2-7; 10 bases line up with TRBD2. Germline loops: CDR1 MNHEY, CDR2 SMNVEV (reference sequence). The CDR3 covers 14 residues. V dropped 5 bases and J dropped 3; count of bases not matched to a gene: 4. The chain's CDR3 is CASSPSGRVYEQYF. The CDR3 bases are TGTGCCAGCAGTCCTAGCGGGAGAGTCTACGAGCAGTACTTC.

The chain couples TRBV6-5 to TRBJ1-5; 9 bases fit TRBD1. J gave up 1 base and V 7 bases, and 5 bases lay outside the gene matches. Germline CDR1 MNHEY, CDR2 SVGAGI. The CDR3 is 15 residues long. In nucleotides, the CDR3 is TGTGCCAGCACCCTAGGACAGGGGAGCAATCAGCCCCAGCATTTT. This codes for CASTLGQGSNQPQHF.

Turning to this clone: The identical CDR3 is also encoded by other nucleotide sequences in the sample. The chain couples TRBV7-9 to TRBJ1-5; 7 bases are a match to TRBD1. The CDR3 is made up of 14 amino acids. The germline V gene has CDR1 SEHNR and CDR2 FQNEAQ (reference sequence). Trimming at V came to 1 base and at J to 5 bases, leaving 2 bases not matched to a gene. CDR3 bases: TGTGCCAGCAGCTTAGGACAGGGAGATCAGCCCCAGCATTTT. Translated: CASSLGQGDQPQHF.

CDR3 coding DNA: TGTGCCAGCAGGAGATCCAGGGCGGACGGAGAGACCCAGTACTTC. Translated: CASRRSRADGETQYF. The V and J genes are TRBV6-6 and TRBJ2-5; tentatively, D is TRBD1 (5 bases). The CDR3 has 15 amino acids. V gave up 6 bases and J gave up 4 bases, with 18 bases separating them. The germline gives CDR1 MNHNY, CDR2 SVGAGI (reference sequence).

The CDR3 loop reads CASSLVQGRSYEQYF. Written as DNA, the CDR3 is TGTGCCAGCAGCTTGGTACAGGGGCGCTCCTACGAGCAGTACTTC. The chain recombines TRBV5-8 with TRBJ2-7; TRBD1 aligns across 7 bases. CDR1 and CDR2 from the germline V gene are SGHTS and YDEGEE. The CDR3 has 15 residues. The J segment lost 0 bases and the V segment lost 0 bases, leaving 3 bases of the junction unmatched. The whole variable domain, remainder taken from reference TRBV5-8 and TRBJ2-7, is EAGVTQSPTHLIKTRGQQATLRCSPISGHTSVYWYQQALGLGLQFLLWYDEGEERNRGNFPPRFSGRQFPNYSSELNVNALELEDSALYLCASSLVQGRSYEQYFGPGTRLTVT.

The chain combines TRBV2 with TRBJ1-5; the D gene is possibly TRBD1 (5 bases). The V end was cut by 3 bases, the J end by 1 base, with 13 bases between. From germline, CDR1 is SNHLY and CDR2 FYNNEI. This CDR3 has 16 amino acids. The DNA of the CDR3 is TGTGCCAGCAGTGATTTTGCCCAGGGAAGCAATCAGCCCCAGCATTTT. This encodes CASSDFAQGSNQPQHF.

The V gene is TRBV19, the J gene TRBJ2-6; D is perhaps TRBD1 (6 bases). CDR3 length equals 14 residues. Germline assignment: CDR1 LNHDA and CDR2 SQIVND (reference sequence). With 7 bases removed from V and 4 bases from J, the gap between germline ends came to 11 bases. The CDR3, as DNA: TGTGCCAGTACCGGGGACAACGGGGCCAACGTCCTGACTTTC. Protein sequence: CASTGDNGANVLTF.

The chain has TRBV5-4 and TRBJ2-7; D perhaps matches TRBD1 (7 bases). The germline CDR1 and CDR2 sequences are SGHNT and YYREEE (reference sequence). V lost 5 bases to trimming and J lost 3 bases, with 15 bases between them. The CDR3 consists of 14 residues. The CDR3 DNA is TGTGCCAGCAGGGCCGGGACAGCGGGCTACGAGCAGTACTTC. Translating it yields CASRAGTAGYEQYF.

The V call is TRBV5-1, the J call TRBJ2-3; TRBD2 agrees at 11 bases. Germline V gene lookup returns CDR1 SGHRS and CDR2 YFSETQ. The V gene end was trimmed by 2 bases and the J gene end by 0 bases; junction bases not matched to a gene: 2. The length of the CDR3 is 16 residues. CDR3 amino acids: CASSFLAGGSTDTQYF. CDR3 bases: TGCGCCAGCAGCTTTCTAGCGGGAGGAAGCACAGATACGCAGTATTTT.

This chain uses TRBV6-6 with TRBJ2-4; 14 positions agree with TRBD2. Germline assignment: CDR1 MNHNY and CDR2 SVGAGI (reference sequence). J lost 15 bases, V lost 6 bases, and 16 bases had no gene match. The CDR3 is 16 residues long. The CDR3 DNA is TGTGCCAGCAGCCCGACCCGGACTAGCGGGAGGCCCCGCCCGTACTTC. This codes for CASSPTRTSGRPRPYF.

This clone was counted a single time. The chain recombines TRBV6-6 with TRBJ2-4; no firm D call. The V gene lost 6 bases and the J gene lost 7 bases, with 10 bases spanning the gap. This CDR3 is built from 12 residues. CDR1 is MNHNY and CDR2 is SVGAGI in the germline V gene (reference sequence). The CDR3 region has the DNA TGTGCCAGCAGAACCACCGGGAACATTCAGTACTTC. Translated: CASRTTGNIQYF.

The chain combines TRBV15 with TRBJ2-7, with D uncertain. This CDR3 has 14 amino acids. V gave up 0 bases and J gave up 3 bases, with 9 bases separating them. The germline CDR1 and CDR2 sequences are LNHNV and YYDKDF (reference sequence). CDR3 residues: CATSRDLVLYEQYF. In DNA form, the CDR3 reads TGTGCCACCAGCAGAGATCTAGTTCTCTACGAGCAGTACTTC.

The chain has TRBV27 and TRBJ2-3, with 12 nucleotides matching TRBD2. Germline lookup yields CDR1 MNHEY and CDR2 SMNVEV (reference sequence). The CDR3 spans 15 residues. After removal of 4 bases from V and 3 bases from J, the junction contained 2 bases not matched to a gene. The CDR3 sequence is CASSWTSGATDTQYF. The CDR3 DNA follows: TGTGCCAGCAGTTGGACTAGCGGGGCGACAGATACGCAGTATTTT.

The CDR3 is CASNLRLAGYNEQFF. CDR3 in DNA: TGTGCCAGCAATCTTAGGCTAGCGGGGTACAATGAGCAGTTCTTC. V and J are TRBV2 and TRBJ2-1, with 9 nucleotides matching TRBD2. The CDR3 totals 15 residues. Germline trimming cut 7 bases from V and 4 bases from J; bases unmatched to any gene: 8. Germline V gene lookup returns CDR1 SNHLY and CDR2 FYNNEI.

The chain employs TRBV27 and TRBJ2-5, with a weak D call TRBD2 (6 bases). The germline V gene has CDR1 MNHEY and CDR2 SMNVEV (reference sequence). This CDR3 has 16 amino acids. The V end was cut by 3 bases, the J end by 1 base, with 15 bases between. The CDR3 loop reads CASSLEAGTPQETQYF. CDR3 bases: TGTGCCAGCAGTTTGGAGGCGGGGACGCCCCAAGAGACCCAGTACTTC.

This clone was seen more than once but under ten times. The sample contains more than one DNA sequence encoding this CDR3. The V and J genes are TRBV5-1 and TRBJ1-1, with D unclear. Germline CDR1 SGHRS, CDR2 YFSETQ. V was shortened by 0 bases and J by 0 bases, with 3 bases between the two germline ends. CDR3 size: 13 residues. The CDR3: CASSLAVNTEAFF. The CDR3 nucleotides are TGCGCCAGCAGCTTGGCGGTGAACACTGAAGCTTTCTTT.

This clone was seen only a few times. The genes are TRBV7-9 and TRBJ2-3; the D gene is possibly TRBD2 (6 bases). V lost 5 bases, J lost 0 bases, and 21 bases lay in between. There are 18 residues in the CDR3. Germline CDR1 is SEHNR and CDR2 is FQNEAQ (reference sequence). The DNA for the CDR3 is TGTGCCAGCAGCCGGGGGAAGCTGTTTGGCGCTAGCACAGATACGCAGTATTTT. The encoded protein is CASSRGKLFGASTDTQYF.